This T cell receptor beta chain was found in a study of control samples from healthy donors and cancer patients. The trim removed 7 bases at V and 2 bases at J, leaving 5 bases unmatched. Germline values: CDR1 MDHEN, CDR2 SYDVKM. The CDR3 sequence is 13 residues long. With respect to this clone: This CDR3 is also generated by other DNA sequences in the sample.

Libraries were prepared by immunoSEQ multiplex PCR; TCRdb keeps only in-frame clonotypes and omits some of them. The sample carries about 150,000 clones, nearly 95% recorded once. The TCR sequence derives from a man aged 50-59 years in good health. The specimen was blood. This chain joins TRBV28 and TRBJ2-7; TRBD1 matches at 7 bases. In DNA form, the CDR3 reads TGTGCCAGCAAGGGGACAGTTACCTACGAGCAGTACTTC. Its translation: CASKGTVTYEQYF.